The clone carrying this T cell receptor (beta chain) came up many times. A NOSPECS grade of at least 4, a Clinical Activity Score of at least 3 and duration under 3 months were recorded in ophthalmopathy patients. Researchers took RNA transcripts and amplified the TCR beta CDR3 regions from them. Carried out on the TCR CDR3, a first-round RT-PCR used the HTBI primer set. TCRdb ran MiXCR on the multiplex PCR reads and lists one entry per CDR3 protein. This table holds 250,000 to 300,000 distinct CDR3 sequences, about a sixth found once. The sample comes from a study of T cells in Graves' hyperthyroidism and ophthalmopathy. The sequence was obtained from a woman in her sixties or seventies with Graves' ophthalmopathy. Source material: blood.

CDR3: CSAKTGTGVYTGELFF. The CDR3 DNA reads TGCAGTGCTAAAACCGGGACAGGAGTTTACACCGGGGAGCTGTTTTTT. The chain recombines TRBV20-1 with TRBJ2-2, with 8 positions matching TRBD1. Germline V CDR1 and CDR2: DFQATT, SNEGSKA (reference sequence). Losses at the gene ends were 4 bases for V and 3 bases for J; bases not matched to a gene: 10. This CDR3 spans 16 amino acids.